This T cell receptor (beta chain) emerged from a study of T cell changes during pregnancy in multiple sclerosis. Assay: immunoSEQ multiplex PCR; the TCRdb copy retains only in-frame clones and omits some. Found here are about 30,000 clones, 92% of them singletons; the top ten hold 4.8%. The CDR3 totals 17 residues. The J segment lost 2 bases and the V segment lost 0 bases, leaving 8 bases of the junction unmatched. Germline CDR1 is SGHRS and CDR2 is YFSETQ. The V call is TRBV5-1, the J call TRBJ2-5; 9 bases line up with TRBD1. Sequencing used peripheral blood, obtained in the first trimester of pregnancy. This sequence was found in a female donor in good health, enrolled as a control in a pregnancy study. The CDR3, as DNA: TGCGCCAGCAGCTTGGTCCGGGACAGGGTTTTGCAAGAGACCCAGTACTTC. Translating gives CASSLVRDRVLQETQYF. Based on the CDR3 plus reference TRBV5-1 and TRBJ2-5, the full variable domain is KAGVTQTPRYLIKTRGQQVTLSCSPISGHRSVSWYQQTPGQGLQFLFEYFSETQRNKGNFPGRFSGRQFSNSRSEMNVSTLELGDSALYLCASSLVRDRVLQETQYFGPGTRLLVL.